This paragraph covers one T cell receptor beta chain sequence. The record originates from a study of blood T cell repertoires in COVID-19. Overall study context: Collection of acute and convalescent COVID-19 samples took place in the United States, Italy and Spain. In each case, the material was cDNA or gDNA derived from T cells, B-cell-depleted T cells, or PBMCs.

Profiling relied on immunoSEQ multiplex PCR, and the TCRdb table lists in-frame clones only, not all of them. There are some 70,000 clones in the sample; around 86% occur only once, and 1.4% to 1.5% lies in the top ten. There are 15 residues in the CDR3. CDR1 is SGHRS and CDR2 is YFSETQ in the germline V gene. Deletions cut 0 bases from V and 0 bases from J, with 6 bases between. This rearrangement joins TRBV5-1 to TRBJ1-4; no clear D gene. This TCR came from a woman aged 60 to 75 with acute or convalescent COVID-19. Sequencing was done on a sample of peripheral blood. The CDR3 spells CASSLDAATNEKLFF. The CDR3 DNA is TGCGCCAGCAGCTTGGACGCGGCAACTAATGAAAAACTGTTTTTT.